The 21 T cell receptor beta chains given below trace back to one sample, sequenced in a study of T cell repertoires in cytomegalovirus infection. TCRdb recomputed calls from the reads with MiXCR, one row per CDR3 protein. The profile shows about 230,000 distinct CDR3 sequences, around 6.2% of them singletons. Material: PBMCs. The receptors here all came from a human donor in good health (CMV status not recorded). Some clones in this sample may be carry-over from other donors' samples.

This rearrangement joins TRBV19 to TRBJ1-5, with a tentative D call TRBD1 (5 bases). Deletions cut 5 bases from V and 3 bases from J, with 17 bases between. The CDR3 runs to 16 residues. Per the germline V gene, CDR1 is LNHDA and CDR2 is SQIVND (reference sequence). The CDR3 DNA reads as TGTGCCAGTAGTGAGACCGGGAGGGGCAACAATCAGCCCCAGCATTTT. The encoded protein is CASSETGRGNNQPQHF.

The V call is TRBV19, the J call TRBJ1-2; possibly TRBD1 for D (5 bases). Germline CDR1 reads LNHDA; CDR2 reads SQIVND (reference sequence). This CDR3 comprises 13 residues. The V gene lost 8 bases and the J gene lost 6 bases, with 16 bases spanning the gap. The CDR3 protein is CASAPGLQNGYTF. The CDR3 DNA reads TGTGCCAGTGCTCCGGGACTGCAAAATGGCTACACCTTC.

This clonotype was detected ten times or more. The chain combines TRBV6-2 or TRBV6-3 with TRBJ1-1; a weak D match, TRBD1 (5 bases). V was pared by 7 bases and J by 3 bases, with 18 bases between. CDR3 length: 15 amino acids. Germline assignment: CDR1 MNHEY and CDR2 SVGEGT. This CDR3 is CASKSHAGTDTEAFF. The DNA of the CDR3 is TGTGCCAGCAAATCGCACGCCGGGACGGACACTGAAGCTTTCTTT.

This clonotype was detected a few times. The rearrangement uses TRBV28 and TRBJ2-1; 9 bases align to TRBD2. Germline trimming cut 7 bases from V and 6 bases from J; bases unmatched to any gene: 4. Germline V lookup: CDR1 MDHEN, CDR2 SYDVKM. CDR3 length: 13 amino acids. The CDR3: CASNGGGANEQFF. The CDR3 nucleotides read TGTGCCAGCAACGGCGGGGGGGCCAATGAGCAGTTCTTC.

This clonotype was seen repeatedly, ten times or more. The chain has TRBV7-2 and TRBJ2-7; 9 bases map to TRBD2. V gave up 11 bases and J gave up 4 bases; unmatched junction bases: 12. Germline-derived CDR1 and CDR2 are SGHTA and FQGNSA. The CDR3 covers 14 residues. CDR3 amino acids: CASRTSAGVYEQYF. The CDR3 region has the DNA TGTGCCTCGAGGACTAGCGCCGGTGTTTACGAGCAGTACTTC.

This clonotype was counted only a few times. This rearrangement joins TRBV20-1 to TRBJ1-2; the match to TRBD1 covers 10 bases. Per the germline V gene, CDR1 is DFQATT and CDR2 is SNEGSKA (reference sequence). V shed 6 bases and J 7 bases; nucleotides not matched to a gene: 5. CDR3 length equals 12 residues. The CDR3 spells CSATDRGAGYTF. The CDR3 coding sequence is TGCAGTGCCACGGACAGGGGGGCTGGCTACACCTTC.

In this sample, this clonotype turned up many times. The chain recombines TRBV20-1 with TRBJ2-7; D might be TRBD2 (5 bases). The CDR3 loop spans 12 amino acids. The V end lost 5 bases, the J end lost 4 bases, and 12 bases lay between the germline ends. Per germline, CDR1 DFQATT and CDR2 SNEGSKA (reference sequence). The chain's CDR3 is CSAATGGYEQYF. CDR3 nucleotides: TGCAGTGCTGCCACCGGAGGATACGAGCAGTACTTC.

This clonotype was recorded at least ten times. The chain carries TRBV6-5 and TRBJ2-3, with no clear D. Trimming removed 1 base at V and 4 bases at J, with 9 bases between. CDR1 and CDR2 (germline): MNHEY, SVGAGI. The length of the CDR3 is 14 residues. Here the CDR3 reads CASSYFGISDTQYF. In DNA form, the CDR3 reads TGTGCCAGCAGTTACTTTGGGATCTCAGATACGCAGTATTTT.

This clonotype is termed medium-sized. This sequence joins TRBV7-2 and TRBJ1-2; tentatively, D is TRBD1 (6 bases). V was trimmed by 1 base and J by 5 bases, leaving 11 bases between them. This CDR3 contains 14 residues. Germline-derived CDR1 and CDR2 are SGHTA and FQGNSA. Here the CDR3 reads CASSLVQQGYGYTF. The CDR3, as DNA: TGTGCCAGCAGCTTAGTACAACAGGGTTATGGCTACACCTTC.

This clonotype was detected a few times. V and J are TRBV29-1 and TRBJ2-7; D remains ambiguous. The germline V and J ends were trimmed by 1 base and 6 bases, with 10 bases remaining between them. The CDR3 extends over 12 amino acids. CDR1 is SQVTM and CDR2 is ANQGSEA in the germline V gene. CDR3 DNA sequence: TGCAGCGTTGAAGTAAATGGCCGCGAGCAGTACTTC. Protein: CSVEVNGREQYF.

Notes on this clonotype: Since the CDR3 does not end with the conserved phenylalanine or tryptophan, this likely comes from a read error. The chain combines TRBV19 with TRBJ2-1, with TRBD1 identical over 7 bases. The CDR3 runs 14 residues. Germline V gene sequence: CDR1 LNHDA, CDR2 SQIVND (reference sequence). After removal of 6 bases from V and 0 bases from J, the junction contained 2 bases not matched to a gene. The CDR3 reads CASRGGPSYNEQFI. In DNA form, the CDR3 reads TGTGCCAGTAGAGGGGGCCCCTCCTACAATGAGCAGTTCATC.

This clonotype was detected many times. This chain connects TRBV6-2 or TRBV6-3 to TRBJ2-7; 8 bases match TRBD2. After removal of 7 bases from V and 4 bases from J, the junction contained 3 bases not matched to a gene. The length of the CDR3 is 12 residues. Per the germline V gene, CDR1 is MNHEY and CDR2 is SVGEGT. The CDR3 DNA is TGTGCCAGCATCGGGGGGGCATACGAGCAGTACTTC. Its protein is CASIGGAYEQYF.

This clonotype was recorded at least ten times. The chain is built from TRBV4-3 and TRBJ2-4; 9 bases fit TRBD1. CDR1 and CDR2 from the germline V gene are LGHNA and YSLEER. V was pared by 0 bases and J by 2 bases, with 5 bases of the junction left unmatched. The CDR3 runs to 17 residues. In DNA, the CDR3 is TGCGCCAGCAGCCAAGATTTTGGGACAGGGTCCAAAAACATTCAGTACTTC. Its translation: CASSQDFGTGSKNIQYF.

This clonotype appeared many times. This chain links TRBV6-6 with TRBJ1-5; no clear D gene. This CDR3 is 13 amino acids long. Trimming removed 2 bases from V and 7 bases from J, with 9 bases in between. The germline V gene encodes CDR1 MNHNY and CDR2 SVGAGI (reference sequence). The CDR3 protein is CASSYDPSQPQHF. The CDR3 nucleotides read TGTGCCAGCAGTTACGACCCCTCGCAGCCCCAGCATTTT.

Notes on this clonotype: A clone one base away is much larger, so this may be a read error. V gene TRBV15 combines with J gene TRBJ2-1, with 8 bases identical to TRBD2. The CDR3 consists of 17 residues. The germline CDR1 and CDR2 sequences are LNHNV and YYDKDF (reference sequence). The CDR3 is CANSRGGRNFGSDEQFF. In DNA form, the CDR3 reads TGTGCCAACAGCAGAGGCGGGAGGAACTTTGGCAGCGATGAGCAGTTCTTC.

With regard to this clonotype: This could be a read error, since a much larger clone is one nucleotide away. This chain connects TRBV27 to TRBJ1-6; tentative D call: TRBD1 (6 bases). Looked up from germline, CDR1 is MNHEY and CDR2 is SMNVEV (reference sequence). CDR3 length: 16 residues. Trimming stripped 11 bases from V and 0 bases from J, with 17 bases between. CDR3 nucleotide sequence: TGTGCCTGCCAGGACAGACGAAGCTCCTATAATTCACCCCTCCACTTT. Translation: CACQDRRSSYNSPLHF.

Ten or more counts support this clonotype. The chain uses TRBV12-3 or TRBV12-4 and TRBJ2-5; D gene ambiguous. CDR3 length: 13 residues. Trimming took 3 bases from V and 5 from J, leaving 10 bases between them. For the CDR3, the DNA is TGTGCCAGCAGTTTGAATGCGCGGGAGACCCAGTACTTC. Translated, it gives CASSLNARETQYF.

This clonotype has more than one count but fewer than ten. The V call is TRBV4-2, the J call TRBJ1-4; perhaps TRBD1 as D (5 bases). Trimming removed 0 bases at V and 7 bases at J, with 15 bases between. The CDR3 runs to 16 residues. Germline CDR1 reads LGHNA; CDR2 reads YNFKEQ. The chain's CDR3 is CASSQERGTGPEKLFF. In DNA form, the CDR3 reads TGTGCCAGCAGCCAAGAGCGGGGGACGGGGCCTGAAAAACTGTTTTTT.

This clonotype occurred many times. The genes are TRBV6-1 and TRBJ1-2; tentatively, D is TRBD1 (6 bases). This CDR3 comprises 14 residues. V was trimmed by 6 bases and J by 2 bases, leaving 13 bases between them. The germline V gene encodes CDR1 MNHNS and CDR2 SASEGT. CDR3 amino acids: CASSVTGLNYGYTF. CDR3 bases: TGTGCCAGCAGCGTAACAGGGCTGAACTATGGCTACACCTTC.

The gene calls are TRBV2 and TRBJ2-5, with 8 bases that match TRBD1. CDR1 is SNHLY, CDR2 FYNNEI, per germline. The CDR3 length is 13 residues. Unmatched junction bases numbered 4, after V lost 7 bases and J lost 3 bases. CDR3 DNA sequence: TGTGCCAGCAACAGGGGGGACGAAGAGACCCAGTACTTC. Protein: CASNRGDEETQYF.

This clonotype was observed many times. This sequence joins TRBV7-2 and TRBJ2-5; D may be TRBD2 (5 bases). This CDR3 spans 13 amino acids. Germline lookup yields CDR1 SGHTA and CDR2 FQGNSA. V lost 2 bases, J lost 4 bases, and 8 bases lay in between. CDR3 region: CASSLRTGETQYF. The CDR3 DNA is TGTGCCAGCAGCTTAAGGACTGGAGAGACCCAGTACTTC.